This passage covers 12 T cell receptor beta chains from one sample sequenced in a study of cytomegalovirus exposure and HLA in healthy donors. TCRdb's copy holds only in-frame clones and misses some; the assay was immunoSEQ multiplex PCR. The sample carries roughly 48,000 clones, about 88% recorded once. The source material was PBMCs. These receptors were taken from a woman aged 25 to 39 in good health and CMV-seronegative.

This chain connects TRBV29-1 to TRBJ2-7, with D tentatively TRBD1 (5 bases). The germline V gene has CDR1 SQVTM and CDR2 ANQGSEA. The CDR3 length is 15 residues. Trimming took off 2 bases at V and 0 bases at J, with 14 bases between the two ends. The CDR3 protein is CSVELGQASSYEQYF. Here the CDR3 DNA reads TGCAGCGTTGAACTGGGGCAGGCAAGCTCCTACGAGCAGTACTTC.

This chain connects TRBV27 to TRBJ2-5; D is possibly TRBD1 (5 bases). CDR1 MNHEY and CDR2 SMNVEV come from the germline V gene (reference sequence). The CDR3 has 12 amino acids. V gave up 6 bases and J gave up 5 bases, with 10 bases separating them. CDR3 sequence: CASRSPGETQYF. The CDR3 DNA reads as TGTGCCAGCAGATCCCCAGGGGAGACCCAGTACTTC.

The rearrangement joins TRBV28 to TRBJ2-7, with D unclear. Trimming left V 1 base short and J 1 base short, with 8 bases between. CDR1 MDHEN and CDR2 SYDVKM come from the germline V gene. This CDR3 has 14 residues. This CDR3 reads CASSLSTQSYEQYF. The CDR3 nucleotides read TGTGCCAGCAGTTTATCTACGCAATCCTACGAGCAGTACTTC.

This clone appeared a single time. The V gene is TRBV5-1, the J gene TRBJ2-3, with TRBD1 matching 7 bases. This CDR3 contains 14 residues. V shed 5 bases and J 2 bases; nucleotides not matched to a gene: 5. The germline gives CDR1 SGHRS, CDR2 YFSETQ. The CDR3 region is CASRPGQYTDTQYF. The DNA of the CDR3 is TGCGCCAGCAGACCGGGACAGTACACAGATACGCAGTATTTT.

The rearrangement joins TRBV27 to TRBJ2-5; possible D gene TRBD1, 6 bases. The germline V gene encodes CDR1 MNHEY and CDR2 SMNVEV (reference sequence). V was clipped by 7 bases and J by 2 bases, with 17 bases between them. CDR3 length equals 15 residues. CDR3: CASTPMGASQETQYF. The CDR3 DNA sequence: TGTGCCAGCACCCCCATGGGGGCAAGTCAAGAGACCCAGTACTTC.

This clone was observed a single time. The CDR3 loop reads CASSSDTGTRAEKLFF. The CDR3 DNA is TGCGCCAGCAGCTCCGATACAGGGACCAGGGCTGAAAAACTGTTTTTT. This rearrangement joins TRBV5-1 to TRBJ1-4, with D perhaps matching TRBD1 (6 bases). The CDR3 runs 16 residues. The ends were cut back, 3 bases at V and 7 bases at J, with 19 bases in the middle. From germline, CDR1 is SGHRS and CDR2 YFSETQ. Full variable domain (outside the CDR3, taken from reference TRBV5-1 and TRBJ1-4): KAGVTQTPRYLIKTRGQQVTLSCSPISGHRSVSWYQQTPGQGLQFLFEYFSETQRNKGNFPGRFSGRQFSNSRSEMNVSTLELGDSALYLCASSSDTGTRAEKLFFGSGTQLSVL.

The chain employs TRBV28 and TRBJ2-7; 8 positions match TRBD2. The CDR3 has 16 residues. The V gene end was trimmed by 6 bases and the J gene end by 2 bases; junction bases not matched to a gene: 12. Germline V lookup: CDR1 MDHEN, CDR2 SYDVKM. CDR3 DNA sequence: TGTGCCAGCAGCTACGTAGGAAGCGGGAGACCCTACGAGCAGTACTTC. It codes for CASSYVGSGRPYEQYF.

This chain links TRBV14 with TRBJ1-1; 9 nucleotides align to TRBD1. Trimming cost V 3 bases and J 1 base; bases outside gene matches: 3. The CDR3 extends over 15 amino acids. CDR1 and CDR2 (germline): SGHDN, FVKESK. The CDR3 sequence is CASSHTGGGNTEAFF. CDR3 DNA sequence: TGTGCCAGCAGCCACACAGGGGGCGGGAACACTGAAGCTTTCTTT.

The chain combines TRBV9 with TRBJ1-5, with D possibly matching TRBD1 (5 bases). This CDR3 region has 16 residues. Germline V CDR1 and CDR2: SGDLS, YYNGEE. V dropped 4 bases and J dropped 1 base, with 15 bases sitting between them. The CDR3 coding sequence is TGTGCCAGCAGCCCCGGGGACTCCCGAAGCAATCAGCCCCAGCATTTT. It specifies CASSPGDSRSNQPQHF.

CDR3 residues: CASSLLPTMRTDTQYF. CDR3 nucleotides: TGCGCCAGCAGTCTCTTACCCACTATGCGGACAGATACGCAGTATTTT. The chain uses TRBV23-1 and TRBJ2-3; D gene unclear. TRBV23-1 is reported as an ORF; its role is uncertain. This CDR3 has 16 residues. The V end was cut by 4 bases, the J end by 3 bases, with 17 bases between.

The chain links TRBV6-4 to TRBJ1-1; 8 nucleotides agree with TRBD1. The CDR3 covers 15 residues. Germline CDR1 reads MRHNA; CDR2 reads SNTAGT. Trimming at V came to 2 bases and at J to 6 bases, leaving 8 bases not matched to a gene. The CDR3 sequence is CASSDTPDRAAEAFF. The CDR3 region has the DNA TGTGCCAGCAGTGACACCCCGGACAGGGCCGCTGAAGCTTTCTTT.

The chain couples TRBV11-2 to TRBJ1-5, with D perhaps matching TRBD1 (6 bases). CDR3 length: 15 residues. Per the germline V gene, CDR1 is SGHAT and CDR2 is FQNNGV. Trimming stripped 6 bases from V and 5 bases from J, with 17 bases between. This CDR3 reads CASSSIRDIDQPQHF. The CDR3 DNA is TGTGCCAGCAGTTCGATCCGGGACATAGATCAGCCCCAGCATTTT.